The rows below give T cell receptor beta chains drawn from one sample of a study of Graves' ophthalmopathy and Graves' hyperthyroidism. TCRdb re-called the multiplex PCR reads with MiXCR, one entry per CDR3 protein. The table records 600,000 to 950,000 distinct CDR3 sequences, 40% of them present only once. The sample taken for sequencing was peripheral blood. These receptors originate from an adult man with Graves' ophthalmopathy. CDR3s include the opening cysteine and the closing phenylalanine or tryptophan. The D gene is left open where the match is weak. Size is omitted from some rows. Given values are once, few, many or a class for expanded clones.

TRBJ1-6,TRBV6-5,.,.,CASSLEDGYSYNSPLHF,TGTGCCAGCAGCCTTGAGGACGGATACTCCTATAATTCACCCCTCCACTTT
TRBJ1-5,TRBV10-3,.,.,CADPGGDQPQHF,TGTGCTGACCCCGGGGGAGATCAGCCCCAGCATTTT
TRBJ2-5,TRBV11-2,.,.,CASSLGGARTQYF,TGTGCCAGCAGCTTAGGGGGGGCGAGGACCCAGTACTTC
TRBJ1-2,TRBV9,few,.,CASSVGTEGDYGYTF,TGTGCCAGCAGCGTCGGGACCGAGGGTGACTATGGCTACACCTTC
TRBJ1-6,TRBV7-8,many,TRBD1,CASSLSGQYNSPLHF,TGTGCCAGCAGCTTATCGGGACAGTATAATTCACCCCTCCACTTT
TRBJ2-3,TRBV2,few,TRBD1,CASSGAGGRTDTQYF,TGTGCCAGCAGTGGGGCAGGGGGACGAACAGATACGCAGTATTTT
TRBJ2-7,TRBV7-9,.,.,CAISRGPYEQYF,TGTGCCATCAGCCGCGGGCCCTACGAGCAGTACTTC
TRBJ2-5,TRBV13,few,.,CASRGQNQETQYF,TGTGCCAGCCGAGGACAGAACCAAGAGACCCAGTACTTC
TRBJ1-2,TRBV7-9,many,.,CASSLAGGADGYTF,TGTGCCAGCAGCTTAGCGGGGGGCGCTGATGGCTACACCTTC
TRBJ1-1,TRBV25-1,.,.,CASKRDLNTEAFF,TGTGCCAGCAAGAGGGACCTGAACACTGAAGCTTTCTTT
TRBJ2-7,TRBV7-8,once,.,CASSLGELYEQYF,TGTGCCAGCAGCTTGGGTGAGCTTTACGAGCAGTACTTC
TRBJ1-6,TRBV24-1,.,.,CAKKLRLRSSYNSPLHF,TGTGCCAAAAAACTTCGTCTCCGAAGCTCCTATAATTCACCCCTCCACTTT
TRBJ2-2,TRBV10-3,few,TRBD2,CAISEGGGLTGELFF,TGTGCCATCAGTGAAGGCGGGGGGTTAACCGGGGAGCTGTTTTTT
TRBJ2-7,TRBV7-9,.,.,CASSPRSSLYF,TGTGCCAGCAGCCCGCGGAGTTCGCTCTACTTC
TRBJ1-4,TRBV7-9,few,.,CASSAGQATNEKLFF,TGTGCCAGCAGCGCGGGACAAGCAACTAATGAAAAACTGTTTTTT
TRBJ1-1,TRBV24-1,many,.,CATSDSGKAEAFF,TGTGCCACCAGTGATTCTGGGAAGGCTGAAGCTTTCTTT
TRBJ2-7,TRBV20-1,few,TRBD2,CSARNSGTSYEQYF,TGCAGTGCTAGAAATAGCGGGACCTCCTACGAGCAGTACTTC
TRBJ1-5,TRBV4-1,.,.,CASSQELTDFQPQHF,TGCGCCAGCAGCCAAGAATTGACGGACTTTCAGCCCCAGCATTTT
TRBJ2-7,TRBV7-9,.,.,CASSFHNGVSYEQYF,TGTGCCAGCAGCTTTCATAATGGGGTCTCCTACGAGCAGTACTTC
TRBJ2-7,TRBV5-5,.,.,CAWSEGGNEQYF,TGTGCCTGGAGTGAAGGAGGGAACGAGCAGTACTTC
TRBJ1-6,TRBV9,.,.,CASSGLAGGSSYNSPLHF,TGTGCCAGCAGCGGGCTAGCGGGGGGGAGTTCCTATAATTCACCCCTCCACTTT
TRBJ2-5,TRBV20-1,.,TRBD2,CSAPSGREQETQYF,TGCAGTGCCCCAAGCGGGAGGGAACAAGAGACCCAGTACTTC
TRBJ2-5,TRBV2,many,TRBD2,CASRGGSQETQYF,TGTGCCAGCAGGGGGGGGTCCCAAGAGACCCAGTACTTC
TRBJ2-5,TRBV7-3,.,TRBD2,CASSFVSPARGETQYF,TGTGCCAGCAGTTTTGTGTCCCCAGCGCGGGGGGAGACCCAGTACTTC
TRBJ2-7,TRBV2,.,TRBD2,CASRALAGGFNEQYF,TGTGCCAGCAGGGCTTTAGCGGGAGGGTTCAACGAGCAGTACTTC
TRBJ1-4,TRBV7-9,few,.,CASSTGTARNEKLFF,TGTGCCAGCAGCACAGGGACGGCCCGTAATGAAAAACTGTTTTTT
TRBJ1-1,TRBV5-6,.,.,CASSKAGFEKLNTEAFF,TGTGCCAGCAGCAAGGCGGGGTTTGAGAAACTGAACACTGAAGCTTTCTTT
TRBJ2-5,TRBV7-2,.,.,CASSRAGEAGETQYF,TGTGCCAGCAGCCGTGCAGGGGAAGCCGGGGAGACCCAGTACTTC
TRBJ1-1,TRBV10-3,once,TRBD1,CAITPTGSATEAFF,TGTGCCATCACTCCGACAGGGTCGGCCACTGAAGCTTTCTTT
TRBJ2-6,TRBV7-9,.,.,CAWNGISGANVLTF,TGTGCCTGGAATGGCATATCTGGGGCCAACGTCCTGACTTTC
TRBJ2-5,TRBV20-1,many,TRBD1,CSASRTGMGTQYF,TGCAGTGCTAGCAGGACAGGGATGGGGACCCAGTACTTC
TRBJ2-6,TRBV10-3,once,TRBD1,CASSHGTAGANVLTF,TGTGCCAGCAGCCATGGGACAGCTGGGGCCAACGTCCTGACTTTC
TRBJ1-3,TRBV15,.,TRBD1,CATSRGTGGGNTIYF,TGTGCCACCAGCAGAGGGACAGGGGGCGGAAACACCATATATTTT
TRBJ2-2,TRBV7-2,.,.,CASSYPIVGPGELLF,TGTGCCAGCAGTTACCCCATCGTGGGGCCCGGGGAGCTGCTTTTT
TRBJ1-2,TRBV10-3,.,.,CAISSVGGSLYGYTF,TGTGCCATCAGTTCCGTGGGAGGCAGCCTCTATGGCTACACCTTC
TRBJ2-5,TRBV11-2,.,.,CASSLDLGTGRREAQYF,TGTGCCAGCAGCTTAGATCTTGGCACAGGGAGGAGAGAGGCCCAGTACTTC
TRBJ2-7,TRBV9,many,.,CASSVGQGTTYEQYF,TGTGCCAGCAGCGTAGGCCAAGGGACAACCTACGAGCAGTACTTC
TRBJ2-7,TRBV4-3,.,.,CASSQEGESYEQYF,TGCGCCAGCAGCCAAGAAGGGGAGTCCTACGAGCAGTACTTC
TRBJ2-7,TRBV29-1,many,.,CSVEWRGSSYEQYF,TGCAGCGTTGAATGGCGGGGTTCCTCCTACGAGCAGTACTTC
TRBJ2-7,TRBV9,once,TRBD2,CASSVLAGDVNGQYF,TGTGCCAGCAGCGTACTAGCGGGAGATGTAAACGGGCAGTACTTC
TRBJ2-7,TRBV20-1,few,TRBD2,CSASSGRFPYEQYF,TGCAGTGCCAGTAGCGGGAGATTCCCCTACGAGCAGTACTTC